Given below is one T cell receptor (beta chain) in context. This sample is part of a study of blood T cell repertoires in COVID-19. Study information: Material from acute and convalescent COVID-19 was sourced from the United States, Italy and Spain. T cells, B-cell-depleted T cells, or PBMCs supplied cDNA or gDNA.

V lost 1 base, J lost 1 base, and 14 bases stayed unmatched. Germline V gene data show CDR1 as MGHRA and CDR2 as YSYEKL. The CDR3 totals 19 residues. As processed by the authors: Estimation of nucleated cell counts was performed using reference gene primer amplification. Generated by immunoSEQ multiplex PCR, the TCRdb table keeps only in-frame clones and is missing some. The V and J calls and clone size come from that table; D and trimming were worked out from the DNA. The sample contains 97,000 or so clones, more than 75% of which appear only once. Sequencing used peripheral blood. This chain links TRBV4-1 with TRBJ1-1; 8 bases agree with TRBD1. The TCR sequence derives from a human donor in a cohort sampled during active COVID-19. This chain's CDR3 is CASSQGRVGQGKRNTEAFF. CDR3 bases: TGCGCCAGCAGCCAAGGGCGGGTAGGACAGGGAAAGCGGAACACTGAAGCTTTCTTT.